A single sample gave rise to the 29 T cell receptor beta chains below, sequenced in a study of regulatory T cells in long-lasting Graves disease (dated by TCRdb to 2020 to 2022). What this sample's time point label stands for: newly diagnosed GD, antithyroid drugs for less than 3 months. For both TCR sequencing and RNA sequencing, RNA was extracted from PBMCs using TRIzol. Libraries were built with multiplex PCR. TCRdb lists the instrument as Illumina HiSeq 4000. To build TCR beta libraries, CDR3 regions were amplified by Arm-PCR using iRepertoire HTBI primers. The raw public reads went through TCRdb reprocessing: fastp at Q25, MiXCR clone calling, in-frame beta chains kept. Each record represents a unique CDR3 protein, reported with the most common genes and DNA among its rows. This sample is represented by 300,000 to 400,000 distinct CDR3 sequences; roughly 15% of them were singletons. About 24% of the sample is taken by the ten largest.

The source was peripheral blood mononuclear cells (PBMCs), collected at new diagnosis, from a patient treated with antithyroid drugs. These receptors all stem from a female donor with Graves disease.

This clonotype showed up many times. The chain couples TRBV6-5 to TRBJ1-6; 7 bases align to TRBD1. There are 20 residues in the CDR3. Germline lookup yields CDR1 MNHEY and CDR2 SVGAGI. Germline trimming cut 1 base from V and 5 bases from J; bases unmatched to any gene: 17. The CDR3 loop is CASSYLHPKERDRDNSPLHF. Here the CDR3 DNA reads TGTGCCAGCAGTTACTTGCATCCCAAAGAGCGCGACAGGGATAATTCACCCCTCCACTTT.

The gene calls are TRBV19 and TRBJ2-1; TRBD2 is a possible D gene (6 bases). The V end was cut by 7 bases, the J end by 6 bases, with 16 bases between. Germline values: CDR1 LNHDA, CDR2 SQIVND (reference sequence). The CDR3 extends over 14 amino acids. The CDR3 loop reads CASTPRRAGNEQFF. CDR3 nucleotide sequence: TGTGCCAGTACCCCCCGTCGAGCGGGCAATGAGCAGTTCTTC.

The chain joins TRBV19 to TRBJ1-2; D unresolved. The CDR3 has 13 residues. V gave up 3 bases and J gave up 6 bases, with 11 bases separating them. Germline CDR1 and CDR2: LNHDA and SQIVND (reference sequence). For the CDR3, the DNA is TGTGCCAGTAGTATGTCGCAGACGAATGGCTACACCTTC. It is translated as CASSMSQTNGYTF.

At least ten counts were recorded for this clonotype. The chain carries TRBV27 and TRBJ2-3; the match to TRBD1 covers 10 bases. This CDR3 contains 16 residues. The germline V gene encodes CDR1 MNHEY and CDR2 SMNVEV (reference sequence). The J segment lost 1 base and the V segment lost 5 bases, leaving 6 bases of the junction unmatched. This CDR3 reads CASSLLGQGGTDTQYF. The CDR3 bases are TGTGCCAGCAGTCTACTTGGACAGGGGGGCACAGATACGCAGTATTTT.

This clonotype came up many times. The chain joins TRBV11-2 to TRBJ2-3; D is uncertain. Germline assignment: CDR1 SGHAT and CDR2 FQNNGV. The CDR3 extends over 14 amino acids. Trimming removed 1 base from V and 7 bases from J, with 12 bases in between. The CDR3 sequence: CASSLVRKKYTQYF. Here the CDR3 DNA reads TGTGCCAGCAGCTTAGTCAGAAAGAAGTATACGCAGTATTTT.

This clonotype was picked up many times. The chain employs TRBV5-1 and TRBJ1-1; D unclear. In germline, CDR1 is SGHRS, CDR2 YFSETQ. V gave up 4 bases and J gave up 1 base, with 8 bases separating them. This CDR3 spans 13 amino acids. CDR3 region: CASSPMPNTEAFF. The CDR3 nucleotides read TGCGCCAGCAGCCCTATGCCGAACACTGAAGCTTTCTTT.

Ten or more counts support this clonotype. CDR3 DNA sequence: TGTGCCAGCAGTTTAGCCAATATGGGCGGGGAGACCCAGTACTTC. Protein sequence: CASSLANMGGETQYF. The chain is built from TRBV27 and TRBJ2-5; D perhaps matches TRBD2 (5 bases). V shed 2 bases and J shed 5 bases, with 15 bases lying between them. This CDR3 spans 15 amino acids. Germline-derived CDR1 and CDR2 are MNHEY and SMNVEV (reference sequence).

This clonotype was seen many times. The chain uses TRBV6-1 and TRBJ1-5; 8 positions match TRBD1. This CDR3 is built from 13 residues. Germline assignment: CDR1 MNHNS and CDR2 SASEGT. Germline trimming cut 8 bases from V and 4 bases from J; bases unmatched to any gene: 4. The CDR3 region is CASGNRGNQPQHF. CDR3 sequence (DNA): TGTGCCAGCGGAAACAGGGGGAATCAGCCCCAGCATTTT.

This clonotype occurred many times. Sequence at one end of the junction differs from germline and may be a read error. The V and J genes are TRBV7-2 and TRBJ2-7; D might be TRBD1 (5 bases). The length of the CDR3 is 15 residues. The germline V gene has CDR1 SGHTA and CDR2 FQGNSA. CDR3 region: CASSQEWSGTYEQYF. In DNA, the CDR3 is TGCGCCAGCAGCCAAGAATGGTCAGGGACCTACGAGCAGTACTTC.

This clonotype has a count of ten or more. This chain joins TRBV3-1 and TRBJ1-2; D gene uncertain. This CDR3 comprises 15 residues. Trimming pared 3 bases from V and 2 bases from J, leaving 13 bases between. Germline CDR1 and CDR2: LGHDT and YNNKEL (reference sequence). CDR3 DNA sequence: TGTGCCAGCAGCCACTCAGACCAGTTAAACTATGGCTACACCTTC. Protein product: CASSHSDQLNYGYTF. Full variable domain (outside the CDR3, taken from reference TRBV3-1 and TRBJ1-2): DTAVSQTPKYLVTQMGNDKSIKCEQNLGHDTMYWYKQDSKKFLKIMFSYNNKELIINETVPNRFSPKSPDKAHLNLHINSLELGDSAVYFCASSHSDQLNYGYTFGSGTRLTVV.

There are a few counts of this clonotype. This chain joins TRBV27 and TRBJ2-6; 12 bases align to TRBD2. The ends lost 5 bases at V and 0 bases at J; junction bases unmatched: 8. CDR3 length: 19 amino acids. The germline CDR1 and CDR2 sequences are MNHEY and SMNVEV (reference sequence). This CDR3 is CASSLKPTSGGSGANVLTF. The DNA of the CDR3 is TGTGCCAGCAGTCTAAAGCCGACTAGCGGGGGCTCTGGGGCCAACGTCCTGACTTTC.

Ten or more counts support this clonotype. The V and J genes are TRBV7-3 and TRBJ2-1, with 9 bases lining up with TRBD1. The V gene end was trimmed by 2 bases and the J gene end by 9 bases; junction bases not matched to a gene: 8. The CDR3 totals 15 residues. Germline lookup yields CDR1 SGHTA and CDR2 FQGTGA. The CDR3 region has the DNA TGTGCCAGCAGCTTAGTGACAGGGGGAAGGAGTGAGCAGTTCTTC. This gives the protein CASSLVTGGRSEQFF.

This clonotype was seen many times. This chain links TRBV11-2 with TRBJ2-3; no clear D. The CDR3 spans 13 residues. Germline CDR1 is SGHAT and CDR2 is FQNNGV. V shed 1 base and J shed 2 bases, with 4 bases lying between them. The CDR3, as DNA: TGTGCCAGCAGCTTAGTCGCCACAGATACGCAGTATTTT. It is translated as CASSLVATDTQYF.

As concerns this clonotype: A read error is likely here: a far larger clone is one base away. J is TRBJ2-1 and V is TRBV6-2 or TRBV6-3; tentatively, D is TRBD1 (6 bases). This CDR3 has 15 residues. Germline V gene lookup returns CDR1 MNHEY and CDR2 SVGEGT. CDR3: CASSPGHRSHNEQFF. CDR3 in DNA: TGTGCCAGCAGTCCGGGACACCGCTCCCACAATGAGCAGTTCTTC.

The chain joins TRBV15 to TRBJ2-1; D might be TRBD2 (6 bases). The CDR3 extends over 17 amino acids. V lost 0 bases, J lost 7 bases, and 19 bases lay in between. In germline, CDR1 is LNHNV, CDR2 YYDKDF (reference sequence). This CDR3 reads CATSRDLAEGLGNEQFF. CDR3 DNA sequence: TGTGCCACCAGCAGAGATCTGGCGGAGGGGCTGGGAAATGAGCAGTTCTTC. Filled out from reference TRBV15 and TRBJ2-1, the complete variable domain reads DAMVIQNPRYQVTQFGKPVTLSCSQTLNHNVMYWYQQKSSQAPKLLFHYYDKDFNNEADTPDNFQSRRPNTSFCFLDIRSPGLGDTAMYLCATSRDLAEGLGNEQFFGPGTRLTVL.

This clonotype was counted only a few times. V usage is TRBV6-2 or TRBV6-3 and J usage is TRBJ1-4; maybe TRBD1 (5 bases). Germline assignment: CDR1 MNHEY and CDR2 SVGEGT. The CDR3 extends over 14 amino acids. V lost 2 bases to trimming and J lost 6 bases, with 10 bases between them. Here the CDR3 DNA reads TGTGCCAGCAGTTACGGGGCGGCGGATGAAAAACTGTTTTTT. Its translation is CASSYGAADEKLFF.

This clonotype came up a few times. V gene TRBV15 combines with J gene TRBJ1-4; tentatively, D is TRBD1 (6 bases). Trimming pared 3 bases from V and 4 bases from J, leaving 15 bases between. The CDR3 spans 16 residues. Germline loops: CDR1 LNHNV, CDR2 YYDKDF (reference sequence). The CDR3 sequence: CATSSGTGQVNEKLFF. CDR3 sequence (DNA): TGTGCCACCAGCAGCGGTACAGGGCAGGTTAATGAAAAACTGTTTTTT.

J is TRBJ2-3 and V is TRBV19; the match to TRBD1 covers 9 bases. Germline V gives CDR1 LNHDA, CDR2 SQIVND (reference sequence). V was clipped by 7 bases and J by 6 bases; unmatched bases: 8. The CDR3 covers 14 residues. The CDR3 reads CASNGGQGSDTQYF. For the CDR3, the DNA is TGTGCCAGTAACGGAGGACAGGGGTCCGATACGCAGTATTTT.

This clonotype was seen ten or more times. CDR3 in DNA: TGTGCCAGCGGAAGGGACGCCGAAAAACTGTTTTTT. Translating gives CASGRDAEKLFF. The genes are TRBV7-9 and TRBJ1-4; a weak D match, TRBD1 (5 bases). Trimming shortened V by 8 bases and J by 8 bases, and 12 bases separated the two germline ends. Looked up from germline, CDR1 is SEHNR and CDR2 is FQNEAQ (reference sequence). The CDR3 consists of 12 residues.

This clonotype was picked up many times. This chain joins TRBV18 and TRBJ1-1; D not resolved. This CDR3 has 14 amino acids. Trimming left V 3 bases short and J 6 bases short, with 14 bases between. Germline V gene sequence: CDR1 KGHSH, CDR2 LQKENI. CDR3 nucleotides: TGTGCCAGCTCACCCTCACTAAGCCGCGCTGAAGCTTTCTTT. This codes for CASSPSLSRAEAFF.

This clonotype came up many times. The DNA of the CDR3 is TGTGCCAGCAGCTCCAAATATAGCAATCAGCCCCAGCATTTT. Its protein is CASSSKYSNQPQHF. The V and J genes are TRBV7-9 and TRBJ1-5; the D is unclear. The CDR3 is 14 residues long. V was cut by 4 bases and J by 0 bases, with 7 bases left in between. The germline V gene encodes CDR1 SEHNR and CDR2 FQNEAQ (reference sequence).

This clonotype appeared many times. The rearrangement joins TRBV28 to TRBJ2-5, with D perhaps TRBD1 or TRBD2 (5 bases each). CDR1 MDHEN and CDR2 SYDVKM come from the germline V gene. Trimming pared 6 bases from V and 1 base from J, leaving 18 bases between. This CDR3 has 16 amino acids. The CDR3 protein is CASSTPGRYPQETQYF. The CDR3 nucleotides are TGTGCCAGCAGCACCCCGGGACGGTATCCCCAAGAGACCCAGTACTTC.

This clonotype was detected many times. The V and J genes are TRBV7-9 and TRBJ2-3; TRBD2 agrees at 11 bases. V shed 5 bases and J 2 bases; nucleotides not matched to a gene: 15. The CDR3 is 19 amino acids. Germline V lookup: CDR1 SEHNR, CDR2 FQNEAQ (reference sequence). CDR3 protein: CASSPRLAGGPSSTDTQYF. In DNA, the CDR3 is TGTGCCAGCAGCCCTCGTCTAGCGGGAGGTCCCTCCTCCACAGATACGCAGTATTTT.

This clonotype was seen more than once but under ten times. CDR3 bases: TGTGCCAGCAGTGAAGCGGGGAGGGCAGGGCTGTTCTTC. Translation: CASSEAGRAGLFF. The gene calls are TRBV2 and TRBJ2-1; 7 positions agree with TRBD2. The V and J ends lost 0 bases and 15 bases, in that order; junction bases with no gene match: 8. The V gene's germline CDR1 is SNHLY and CDR2 FYNNEI. The CDR3 loop spans 13 amino acids.

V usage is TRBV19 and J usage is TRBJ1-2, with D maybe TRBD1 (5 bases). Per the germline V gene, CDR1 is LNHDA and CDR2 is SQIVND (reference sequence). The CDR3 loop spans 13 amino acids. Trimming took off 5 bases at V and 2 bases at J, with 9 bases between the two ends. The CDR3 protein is CASSFRDNYGYTF. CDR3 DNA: TGTGCCAGTAGTTTCCGGGACAACTATGGCTACACCTTC. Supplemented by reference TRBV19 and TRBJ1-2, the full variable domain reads DGGITQSPKYLFRKEGQNVTLSCEQNLNHDAMYWYRQDPGQGLRLIYYSQIVNDFQKGDIAEGYSVSREKKESFPLTVTSAQKNPTAFYLCASSFRDNYGYTFGSGTRLTVV.

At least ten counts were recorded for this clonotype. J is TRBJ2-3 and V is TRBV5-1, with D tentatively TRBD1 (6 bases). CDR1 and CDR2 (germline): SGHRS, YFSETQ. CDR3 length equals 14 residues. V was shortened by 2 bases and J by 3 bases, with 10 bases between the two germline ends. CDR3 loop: CASSLRTETDTQYF. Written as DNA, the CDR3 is TGCGCCAGCAGCTTACGGACAGAAACAGATACGCAGTATTTT. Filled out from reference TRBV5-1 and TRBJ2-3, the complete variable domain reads KAGVTQTPRYLIKTRGQQVTLSCSPISGHRSVSWYQQTPGQGLQFLFEYFSETQRNKGNFPGRFSGRQFSNSRSEMNVSTLELGDSALYLCASSLRTETDTQYFGPGTRLTVL.

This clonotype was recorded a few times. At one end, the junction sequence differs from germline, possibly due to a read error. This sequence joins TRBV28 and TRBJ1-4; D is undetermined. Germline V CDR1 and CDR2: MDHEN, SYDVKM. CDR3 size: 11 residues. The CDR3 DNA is TGTGTCAGCAGTGTTAATGAAAAACTGTTTTTT. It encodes CVSSVNEKLFF.

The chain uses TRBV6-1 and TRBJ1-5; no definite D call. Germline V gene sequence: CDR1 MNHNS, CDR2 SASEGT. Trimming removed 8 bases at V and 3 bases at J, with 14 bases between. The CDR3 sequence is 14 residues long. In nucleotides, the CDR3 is TGTGCCAGCCGCTCGCACGGCTCCAATCAGCCCCAGCATTTT. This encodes CASRSHGSNQPQHF.

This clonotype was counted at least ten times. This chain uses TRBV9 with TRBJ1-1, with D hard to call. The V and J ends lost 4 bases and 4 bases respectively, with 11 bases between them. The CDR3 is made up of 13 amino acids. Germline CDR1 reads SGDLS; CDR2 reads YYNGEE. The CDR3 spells CASSLGGVTEAFF. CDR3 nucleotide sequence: TGTGCCAGCAGCCTGGGCGGGGTCACTGAAGCTTTCTTT.